The rows below give T cell receptor beta chains drawn from one sample of a study of graft-versus-host responses after intestinal transplantation. Clones were sequenced by immunoSEQ multiplex PCR, and TCRdb holds only the in-frame ones, with some missing. The repertoire has about 39,000 clones, just over 90% of them found once; the top ten carry less than 4%. This specimen consisted of PBMCs, obtained roughly 110 weeks after intestinal transplantation. The receptors shown here come from a human patient who received an intestinal transplant, so some T cells may come from the graft donor. Both conserved end residues are part of each CDR3. The order of the fields is J gene, D gene, CDR3 length, clone size, V gene, CDR3 DNA, CDR3 protein. The D gene is left open where the match is weak. Only some rows state a clone size, as once, few, many or a class for expanded clones.

j_gene: TRBJ1-2; d_gene: .; len: 13; abundance: .; v_gene: TRBV29-1; CDR3nt: TGCAGCGTTGATGTCCGGGGTCGGGATGGCTACACCTTC; CDR3aa: CSVDVRGRDGYTF
j_gene: TRBJ2-1; d_gene: .; len: 14; abundance: .; v_gene: TRBV6-6; CDR3nt: TGTGCCAGCAGTTACTTGGGACTGAACAATGAGCAGTTCTTC; CDR3aa: CASSYLGLNNEQFF
j_gene: TRBJ1-5; d_gene: .; len: 14; abundance: .; v_gene: TRBV6-6; CDR3nt: TGTGCCAGCAGGAGGGACTATGGAAATCAGCCCCAGCATTTT; CDR3aa: CASRRDYGNQPQHF
j_gene: TRBJ1-1; d_gene: TRBD1; len: 14; abundance: .; v_gene: TRBV5-1; CDR3nt: TGCGCCAGCAGCTTAGGACAGGGTGGAACTGAAGCTTTCTTT; CDR3aa: CASSLGQGGTEAFF
j_gene: TRBJ2-7; d_gene: TRBD1; len: 14; abundance: .; v_gene: TRBV5-1; CDR3nt: TGCGCCAGCAGCACGGGACAGATCCCCTACGAGCAGTACTTC; CDR3aa: CASSTGQIPYEQYF
j_gene: TRBJ1-1; d_gene: .; len: 15; abundance: once; v_gene: TRBV6-5; CDR3nt: TGTGCCAGCAGTTACTCGGTCAAGGGGGGAACTGAAGCTTTCTTT; CDR3aa: CASSYSVKGGTEAFF
j_gene: TRBJ1-6; d_gene: .; len: 13; abundance: .; v_gene: TRBV6-1; CDR3nt: TGTGCCAGCAGTGGCGAGGCGAATTCACCCCTCCACTTT; CDR3aa: CASSGEANSPLHF
j_gene: TRBJ2-1; d_gene: .; len: 14; abundance: .; v_gene: TRBV5-6; CDR3nt: TGTGCCAGCAGCTTGGGGGGCTTTGGGAATGAGCAGTTCTTC; CDR3aa: CASSLGGFGNEQFF
j_gene: TRBJ2-5; d_gene: .; len: 12; abundance: .; v_gene: TRBV1; CDR3nt: TGCACCAGGTCCTGGGGCCAGGAGACCCAGTACTTC; CDR3aa: CTRSWGQETQYF
j_gene: TRBJ2-3; d_gene: TRBD1; len: 15; abundance: .; v_gene: TRBV5-4; CDR3nt: TGTGCCAGCAGCTTGAGACAGGGTGTCACAGATACGCAGTATTTT; CDR3aa: CASSLRQGVTDTQYF